This T cell receptor (beta chain) came from a study of regulatory T cells in long-lasting Graves disease. Study findings and constraints: Persistent Graves' disease cases displayed lower TCR diversity than newly diagnosed ones. TRBV28, TRBJ1-2 and TRBJ2-5 were favored in persistent disease.

The time point: newly diagnosed GD, antithyroid drugs for less than 3 months. Following extraction of RNA from PBMCs, that RNA was used to make the TCR library. Of note for this clonotype: The antigen is unknown.

J gave up 7 bases and V 5 bases, and 8 bases lay outside the gene matches. Germline V CDR1 and CDR2: SGHTA, FQGTGA. The CDR3 sequence is 15 residues long. With iRepertoire HTBI primers and Arm-PCR of CDR3 regions, TCR beta libraries were built. MiXCR was run by TCRdb on the multiplex PCR reads, yielding one entry per CDR3 protein. The repertoire includes 420,000 or so distinct CDR3 sequences, roughly 15% of them detected once, and around a quarter sits in the top ten. This same sample was also part of a study on T cells in Graves' hyperthyroidism and ophthalmopathy. That source adds: A model of 13 V-J features distinguished ophthalmopathy from stable hyperthyroidism.

This sequence joins TRBV7-3 and TRBJ2-1; TRBD1 matches at 10 bases. Here the sequenced sample was peripheral blood mononuclear cells (PBMCs), taken at new diagnosis, from a patient treated with antithyroid drugs. The TCR comes from a young woman with Graves disease. The CDR3 spells CASSARDRGRNEQFF. The CDR3 DNA is TGTGCCAGCAGCGCCCGGGACAGGGGTAGAAATGAGCAGTTCTTC.